The 8 T cell receptor beta chains below were found in one sample sequenced in a study of cytomegalovirus exposure and HLA in healthy donors. The PCR used 60 Vbeta and 13 Jbeta primers. The repertoire was sequenced with immunoSEQ multiplex PCR; TCRdb's copy has only in-frame clones and lacks some. The data show about 110,000 clones, under 85% seen once. Sequenced material: PBMCs. Source of these receptors: a woman in her forties or fifties in good health and CMV-seropositive.

This chain connects TRBV4-2 to TRBJ1-2; D might be TRBD1 (6 bases). V lost 3 bases and J lost 5, with 13 bases in between. This CDR3 has 14 residues. CDR1 is LGHNA and CDR2 is YNFKEQ in the germline V gene. Here the CDR3 reads CASSHREQGYGYTF. For the CDR3, the DNA is TGTGCCAGCAGCCACAGGGAGCAGGGGTATGGCTACACCTTC.

The table lists this clone with a count of one. The chain carries TRBV6-5 and TRBJ2-3, with D possibly being TRBD1 (6 bases). Trimming cost V 5 bases and J 1 base, with 13 bases left between them. The germline CDR1 and CDR2 sequences are MNHEY and SVGAGI. The CDR3 covers 15 residues. CDR3 region: CASSTRGQGTDTQYF. The CDR3 DNA reads TGTGCCAGCAGTACCAGGGGTCAGGGCACAGATACGCAGTATTTT.

V is TRBV5-1 and J is TRBJ1-1; no reliable D call. The V gene lost 4 bases and the J gene lost 1 base, with 8 bases spanning the gap. The germline V gene has CDR1 SGHRS and CDR2 YFSETQ. The CDR3 is 13 residues long. Written as DNA, the CDR3 is TGCGCCAGCAGCCTGCAGGAGAACACTGAAGCTTTCTTT. It encodes CASSLQENTEAFF.

The chain employs TRBV19 and TRBJ2-7; 14 bases agree with TRBD2. Trimming cost V 3 bases and J 5 bases; bases outside gene matches: 12. The CDR3 sequence is 18 residues long. The germline V gene encodes CDR1 LNHDA and CDR2 SQIVND (reference sequence). CDR3 amino acids: CASSMYASGLAGADEQYF. CDR3 in DNA: TGTGCCAGTAGTATGTATGCCTCGGGACTAGCGGGAGCTGACGAGCAGTACTTC.

This clone was observed a single time. The gene calls are TRBV6-5 and TRBJ2-7, with a weak D call TRBD1 (6 bases). This CDR3 is 16 amino acids long. Germline assignment: CDR1 MNHEY and CDR2 SVGAGI. Trimming took off 2 bases at V and 2 bases at J, with 16 bases between the two ends. CDR3 amino acids: CASSYLGLQGPYEQYF. The CDR3 coding sequence is TGTGCCAGCAGTTACCTCGGCCTACAGGGCCCCTACGAGCAGTACTTC.

V and J are TRBV9 and TRBJ2-1; TRBD2 agrees at 11 bases. The CDR3 runs 19 residues. Trimming at V came to 4 bases and at J to 0 bases, leaving 12 bases not matched to a gene. CDR1 and CDR2 (germline): SGDLS, YYNGEE. CDR3 amino acids: CASSPRGSGRGSSYNEQFF. CDR3 coding DNA: TGTGCCAGCAGCCCCCGAGGTAGCGGGAGGGGAAGCTCCTACAATGAGCAGTTCTTC.

V is TRBV2 and J is TRBJ1-2; 9 bases agree with TRBD1. V shed 6 bases and J 8 bases; nucleotides not matched to a gene: 7. The CDR3 length is 13 residues. CDR1 is SNHLY, CDR2 FYNNEI, per germline. The CDR3 sequence is CASRRDREGGYTF. The CDR3 coding sequence is TGTGCCAGCAGGCGGGACAGGGAGGGAGGCTACACCTTC.

CDR3 region: CASSIETGGGEQYF. The CDR3 DNA follows: TGTGCCAGTAGTATAGAGACAGGGGGCGGCGAGCAGTACTTC. The chain employs TRBV19 and TRBJ2-7; 10 bases are a match to TRBD1. V lost 0 bases to trimming and J lost 6 bases; unmatched junction nucleotides: 2. CDR3 length: 14 residues. Germline CDR1 is LNHDA and CDR2 is SQIVND (reference sequence).